The 11 T cell receptor beta chains given below trace back to one sample, sequenced in a study of Graves' ophthalmopathy and Graves' hyperthyroidism. Amplifying from RNA transcripts, the study obtained TCR beta CDR3 regions. Scientists carried out first-round RT-PCR using HTBI primers and then a second-round multiplex PCR. In TCRdb, the multiplex PCR reads were re-called with MiXCR into one record per CDR3 protein. The sample has about 640,000 distinct CDR3 sequences, more than 40% seen once. The sequenced sample was peripheral blood. The receptor set was obtained from an adult man with Graves' ophthalmopathy.

The V and J genes are TRBV6-2 or TRBV6-3 and TRBJ2-7; the match to TRBD1 covers 9 bases. With V trimmed by 7 bases and J by 5 bases, 9 bases remained unmatched. The CDR3 sequence is 14 residues long. Germline V gene data show CDR1 as MNHEY and CDR2 as SVGEGT. CDR3 amino acids: CASTTIRTGDEQYF. CDR3 bases: TGTGCCAGCACCACAATCCGGACAGGGGACGAGCAGTACTTC.

This sequence joins TRBV12-3 or TRBV12-4 and TRBJ1-2, with 8 bases identical to TRBD1. Trimming removed 4 bases from V and 6 bases from J; junction bases left unmatched: 7. CDR3 length equals 14 residues. The DNA of the CDR3 is TGTGCCAGCAGTTACCTGGACAGGGTAAATGGCTACACCTTC. It specifies CASSYLDRVNGYTF.

Comment on this clonotype: Just one base apart from a much larger clone, this may be a read error. The rearrangement links TRBV6-5 to TRBJ2-6, with a possible D match to TRBD2 (5 bases). Germline V gene data show CDR1 as MNHEY and CDR2 as SVGAGI. The length of the CDR3 is 15 residues. The CDR3 DNA reads TGTGCCATCAGTGACGGGGAGACTGGGGCCAACGTCCTGACTTTC. The encoded protein is CAISDGETGANVLTF.

The CDR3 DNA reads TGTGCCAGCAGCCTGGACCGATTTGCAACTAATGAAAAACTGTTTTTT. Amino acid sequence: CASSLDRFATNEKLFF. The chain joins TRBV12-3 or TRBV12-4 to TRBJ1-4; no reliable D call. Between the trimmed V and J ends, which lost 6 bases and 0 bases, there was a span of 14 bases. This CDR3 is built from 16 residues.

The V call is TRBV6-1, the J call TRBJ2-7, with 9 bases aligning to TRBD1. CDR1 is MNHNS and CDR2 is SASEGT in the germline V gene. The CDR3 runs to 13 residues. Trimming cost V 8 bases and J 4 bases; bases outside gene matches: 6. The CDR3 loop reads CASGTGSRYEQYF. CDR3 in DNA: TGTGCCAGCGGGACAGGGAGTAGGTACGAGCAGTACTTC.

This clonotype was recorded once. A much more abundant neighbour one base away suggests this may be a read error. The V gene is TRBV6-1, the J gene TRBJ2-5; D possibly uses TRBD1 or TRBD2 (6 bases each). The CDR3 sequence is 15 residues long. Germline assignment: CDR1 MNHNS and CDR2 SASEGT. The CDR3 coding sequence is TGTGACAGCAGTGCGTACGGGGGCCCTCAAGAGACCCAGTACTTC. This encodes CDSSAYGGPQETQYF.

On this clonotype itself: With a much larger clone just one base away, this may be a read error. Likely a read error: the CDR3 ends without its conserved phenylalanine or tryptophan. The gene calls are TRBV5-1 and TRBJ1-1; 8 bases are a match to TRBD1. Germline V gene data show CDR1 as SGHRS and CDR2 as YFSETQ. CDR3 length: 12 residues. The V gene end was trimmed by 9 bases and the J gene end by 11 bases; junction bases not matched to a gene: 12. The CDR3 region is CATKDRAGKAFL. In DNA, the CDR3 is TGCGCCACCAAGGACAGGGCGGGGAAGGCTTTCTTA.

This clonotype was observed many times. The rearrangement joins TRBV3-1 to TRBJ1-1; D is unresolved. CDR3 length: 13 residues. CDR1 is LGHDT and CDR2 is YNNKEL in the germline V gene (reference sequence). Trimming took 1 base from V and 4 from J, leaving 7 bases between them. CDR3 region: CASSQGTATEAFF. In DNA form, the CDR3 reads TGTGCCAGCAGCCAAGGGACGGCCACTGAAGCTTTCTTT.

The chain has TRBV30 and TRBJ1-2, with D possibly being TRBD1 (6 bases). Germline lookup yields CDR1 GTSNPN and CDR2 SVGIG (reference sequence). The germline V and J ends were trimmed by 2 bases and 4 bases, with 11 bases remaining between them. This CDR3 region has 13 residues. The CDR3 nucleotides are TGTGCCTGGAGTCCACAGGGAGTCTATGGCTACACCTTC. Its protein is CAWSPQGVYGYTF.

The chain has TRBV11-2 and TRBJ1-4, with TRBD1 matching 7 bases. This CDR3 region has 14 residues. V dropped 2 bases and J dropped 8; count of bases not matched to a gene: 5. In germline, CDR1 is SGHAT, CDR2 FQNNGV. The CDR3 nucleotides are TGTGCCAGCAGCTTACGACAGGGCAAAGAAAAACTGTTTTTT. Translation: CASSLRQGKEKLFF. The whole variable domain, filled in from reference TRBV11-2 and TRBJ1-4, reads EAGVAQSPRYKIIEKRQSVAFWCNPISGHATLYWYQQILGQGPKLLIQFQNNGVVDDSQLPKDRFSAERLKGVDSTLKIQPAKLEDSAVYLCASSLRQGKEKLFFGSGTQLSVL.

This clonotype has a count of ten or more. This chain links TRBV7-2 with TRBJ1-2, with TRBD1 matching 7 bases. Germline-derived CDR1 and CDR2 are SGHTA and FQGNSA. This CDR3 has 13 residues. The ends lost 5 bases at V and 8 bases at J; junction bases unmatched: 8. CDR3 nucleotide sequence: TGTGCCAGCAGCCGGGGACAGACTTCGGGCTACACCTTC. Translated, it gives CASSRGQTSGYTF.